A single sample gave rise to the 21 T cell receptor beta chains below, sequenced in a study of response to subunit inactivated influenza vaccine. TCRdb fed the RT-PCR reads into MiXCR, producing one record per CDR3 protein. The table shows roughly 630,000 distinct CDR3 sequences, with around 15% occurring only once. Source: PBMCs from blood, taken roughly 15 days before vaccination. The receptors come from a man aged 50 to 59 who received an inactivated influenza vaccine.

This clonotype occurred a few times. The genes are TRBV27 and TRBJ2-3; weak D call: TRBD1 (6 bases). The CDR3 runs 14 residues. V was cut by 4 bases and J by 3 bases, with 11 bases left in between. The germline gives CDR1 MNHEY, CDR2 SMNVEV (reference sequence). The CDR3 spells CASSSRTVTDTQYF. CDR3 coding DNA: TGTGCCAGCAGTTCCCGGACAGTAACAGATACGCAGTATTTT.

The J gene is TRBJ1-2, the V gene TRBV13; D not certain. The V and J ends lost 4 bases and 3 bases respectively, with 15 bases between them. Germline V gene lookup returns CDR1 PRHDT and CDR2 FYEKMQ (reference sequence). There are 15 residues in the CDR3. CDR3 in DNA: TGTGCCAGCAGCTCAGACGGGTATTACGACTATGGCTACACCTTC. Translation gives CASSSDGYYDYGYTF. The variable domain in full, completed from reference TRBV13 and TRBJ1-2, reads AAGVIQSPRHLIKEKRETATLKCYPIPRHDTVYWYQQGPGQDPQFLISFYEKMQSDKGSIPDRFSAQQFSDYHSELNMSSLELGDSALYFCASSSDGYYDYGYTFGSGTRLTVV.

There are a few counts of this clonotype. The J gene is TRBJ1-5, the V gene TRBV6-1; the D gene is possibly TRBD1 (6 bases). CDR3 length: 15 residues. Trimming took 4 bases from V and 6 from J, leaving 16 bases between them. Germline V lookup: CDR1 MNHNS, CDR2 SASEGT. CDR3 protein: CASSGKGGPGQPQHF. CDR3 coding DNA: TGTGCCAGCAGTGGTAAAGGGGGGCCGGGTCAGCCCCAGCATTTT.

This clonotype occurred many times. V is TRBV5-1 and J is TRBJ2-5; TRBD1 matches at 8 bases. The CDR3 extends over 14 amino acids. After removal of 4 bases from V and 5 bases from J, the junction contained 7 bases not matched to a gene. CDR1 SGHRS and CDR2 YFSETQ come from the germline V gene. In DNA form, the CDR3 reads TGCGCCAGCAGCGTAACAGGGGGTAAGGAGACCCAGTACTTC. As protein: CASSVTGGKETQYF.

This chain joins TRBV7-9 and TRBJ2-1, with 7 bases lining up with TRBD1. The CDR3 is 15 residues long. The ends lost 0 bases at V and 6 bases at J; junction bases unmatched: 5. In germline, CDR1 is SEHNR, CDR2 FQNEAQ (reference sequence). CDR3 in DNA: TGTGCCAGCAGCTTAGCAGGGGGCAAAGGCAATGAGCAGTTCTTC. Protein product: CASSLAGGKGNEQFF.

With respect to this clonotype: At one end the junction does not follow the germline gene, possibly because of a read error. The rearrangement uses TRBV29-1 and TRBJ2-7, with D possibly matching TRBD1 (6 bases). Per germline, CDR1 SQVTM and CDR2 ANQGSEA. This CDR3 contains 13 residues. DNA of the CDR3: TGCTGCGTTGGGTTAGGGGACAACTACGAGCAGTACTTC. Encoded protein: CCVGLGDNYEQYF.

This clonotype was seen at least ten times. This chain connects TRBV27 to TRBJ2-1; TRBD2 agrees at 11 bases. Losses at the gene ends were 6 bases for V and 2 bases for J; bases not matched to a gene: 3. The germline V gene encodes CDR1 MNHEY and CDR2 SMNVEV (reference sequence). The CDR3 length is 15 residues. CDR3 region: CASRLTSGTYNEQFF. For the CDR3, the DNA is TGTGCCAGCAGATTGACTAGCGGGACCTACAATGAGCAGTTCTTC.

The chain employs TRBV12-3 or TRBV12-4 and TRBJ2-5; 8 bases map to TRBD2. This CDR3 comprises 15 residues. J lost 5 bases, V lost 6 bases, and 11 bases had no gene match. CDR3 region: CASSPLAGGSETQYF. In nucleotides, the CDR3 is TGTGCCAGCAGCCCGCTGGCGGGGGGATCGGAGACCCAGTACTTC.

V usage is TRBV7-2 and J usage is TRBJ2-4, with TRBD2 matching over 9 bases. This CDR3 has 15 amino acids. Unmatched junction bases numbered 4, after V lost 0 bases and J lost 7 bases. Germline loops: CDR1 SGHTA, CDR2 FQGNSA. The CDR3, as DNA: TGTGCCAGCAGCTTAGCCGCGGGGGGGCTGAACATTCAGTACTTC. The encoded protein is CASSLAAGGLNIQYF.

In this sample, this clonotype turned up a few times. The chain uses TRBV11-2 and TRBJ2-2; D not certain. The germline V gene has CDR1 SGHAT and CDR2 FQNNGV. This CDR3 is 15 amino acids long. V was trimmed by 1 base and J by 6 bases, leaving 12 bases between them. The CDR3 nucleotides read TGTGCCAGCAGCTTAGCGGTCCGTAGGGCCGGGGAGCTGTTTTTT. Translating it yields CASSLAVRRAGELFF. Variable domain in full (rest from reference TRBV11-2 and TRBJ2-2): EAGVAQSPRYKIIEKRQSVAFWCNPISGHATLYWYQQILGQGPKLLIQFQNNGVVDDSQLPKDRFSAERLKGVDSTLKIQPAKLEDSAVYLCASSLAVRRAGELFFGEGSRLTVL.

CDR3 DNA sequence: TGCAGTGCTAGGTCTGGGGGGGTGGACTACGAGCAGTACTTC. Its translation is CSARSGGVDYEQYF. The chain links TRBV20-1 to TRBJ2-7, with 7 bases identical to TRBD2. Germline CDR1 DFQATT, CDR2 SNEGSKA (reference sequence). V dropped 3 bases and J dropped 3; count of bases not matched to a gene: 8. The CDR3 covers 14 residues.

The table lists this clonotype with a few counts. The chain joins TRBV6-5 to TRBJ2-7; the D gene is possibly TRBD2 (6 bases). Germline assignment: CDR1 MNHEY and CDR2 SVGAGI. The CDR3 totals 15 residues. V lost 0 bases, J lost 3 bases, and 12 bases lay in between. The CDR3 DNA is TGTGCCAGCAGTTACTCGAACTCGGGGGTCTACGAGCAGTACTTC. Its protein is CASSYSNSGVYEQYF.

The V and J genes are TRBV5-1 and TRBJ1-1, with TRBD1 identical over 7 bases. CDR3 length: 15 residues. V shed 0 bases and J 3 bases; nucleotides not matched to a gene: 5. The germline V gene has CDR1 SGHRS and CDR2 YFSETQ. CDR3 coding DNA: TGCGCCAGCAGCTTGGGTGTCAGGGGGGACACTGAAGCTTTCTTT. Residues: CASSLGVRGDTEAFF.

The J gene is TRBJ2-5, the V gene TRBV6-2 or TRBV6-3; TRBD2 might be the D (6 bases). Germline V lookup: CDR1 MNHEY, CDR2 SVGEGT. The ends were cut back, 6 bases at V and 7 bases at J, with 18 bases in the middle. There are 14 residues in the CDR3. The CDR3 protein is CASRRDGAQRTQYF. CDR3 nucleotides: TGTGCCAGCAGGCGGGACGGTGCGCAAAGGACCCAGTACTTC.

This clonotype has a handful of counts. This rearrangement joins TRBV4-2 to TRBJ2-3, with 7 bases aligning to TRBD2. With V trimmed by 0 bases and J by 0 bases, 6 bases remained unmatched. This CDR3 contains 17 residues. Looked up from germline, CDR1 is LGHNA and CDR2 is YNFKEQ. In DNA form, the CDR3 reads TGTGCCAGCAGCCAAGAGGAGCTAGCGGTTAGCACAGATACGCAGTATTTT. Translation: CASSQEELAVSTDTQYF.

This clonotype was detected many times. The J gene is TRBJ2-7, the V gene TRBV28; D may be TRBD1 (6 bases). Trimming shortened V by 8 bases and J by 3 bases, and 11 bases separated the two germline ends. CDR3 length: 12 amino acids. Germline lookup yields CDR1 MDHEN and CDR2 SYDVKM. The chain's CDR3 is CASRRGDYEQYF. The CDR3, as DNA: TGTGCCAGCCGCAGGGGCGACTACGAGCAGTACTTC.

The CDR3 DNA is TGTGCCAGCAGGGGACTAGCGGGAGGCCAAGTGGCCCAGTACTTC. It translates to CASRGLAGGQVAQYF. The chain couples TRBV28 to TRBJ2-5, with 15 bases lining up with TRBD2. Germline lookup yields CDR1 MDHEN and CDR2 SYDVKM. With 6 bases clipped from V and 9 bases from J, the junction kept 8 bases outside the gene matches. CDR3 length equals 15 residues.

The rearrangement joins TRBV20-1 to TRBJ2-7; 7 bases agree with TRBD1. V shed 6 bases, J shed 6 bases, and the junction held 17 bases outside the gene matches. The CDR3 totals 15 residues. Germline CDR1 and CDR2: DFQATT and SNEGSKA (reference sequence). The CDR3 loop is CSANPRGRLSTEQYF. CDR3 sequence (DNA): TGCAGTGCCAACCCAAGGGGGCGCTTATCTACCGAGCAGTACTTC.

CDR3 loop: CASSLAGTGVNYGYTF. The CDR3 nucleotides read TGTGCCAGCAGCTTAGCGGGGACAGGGGTTAACTATGGCTACACCTTC. This sequence joins TRBV7-2 and TRBJ1-2; 10 positions agree with TRBD1. Germline V gene lookup returns CDR1 SGHTA and CDR2 FQGNSA. The junction had 2 bases not matched to a gene; V was cut back by 0 bases and J by 1 base. There are 16 residues in the CDR3.

V and J are TRBV12-5 and TRBJ2-5; 10 bases fit TRBD2. CDR1 and CDR2 from the germline V gene are LGHNT and FRNRAP. V lost 7 bases to trimming and J lost 2 bases; unmatched junction nucleotides: 13. The CDR3 sequence is 17 residues long. CDR3: CASAKKPGTSEQETQYF. The CDR3 DNA reads as TGTGCTAGTGCCAAAAAACCCGGGACTAGCGAACAAGAGACCCAGTACTTC.

This clonotype was recorded at least ten times. The chain recombines TRBV29-1 with TRBJ2-1; D is perhaps TRBD1 (5 bases). CDR3 length: 14 residues. Looked up from germline, CDR1 is SQVTM and CDR2 is ANQGSEA. Trimming took 3 bases from V and 4 from J, leaving 13 bases between them. This CDR3 reads CSVDEDNHYNEQFF. The CDR3 DNA reads TGCAGCGTTGACGAGGACAACCATTACAATGAGCAGTTCTTC.